A single sample gave rise to the 22 T cell receptor beta chains below, sequenced in a study of blood T cell repertoires in COVID-19. The method was immunoSEQ multiplex PCR; TCRdb's version includes in-frame clones alone and lacks a portion of them. The sample shows more than 300,000 clones, about 92% of them seen only once. Sequencing was performed on PBMCs or T cells enriched from blood (not recorded which). These receptors originate from a woman in her thirties who had recovered from COVID-19.

The chain uses TRBV11-3 and TRBJ2-1; TRBD1 matches 7 bases. Per germline, CDR1 SGHNT and CDR2 YENEEA. V dropped 4 bases and J dropped 3; count of bases not matched to a gene: 9. The CDR3 has 16 residues. In DNA, the CDR3 is TGTGCCAGCAGCTCGACCACCGGGACAGTCTACAATGAGCAGTTCTTC. Translating it yields CASSSTTGTVYNEQFF.

Here the CDR3 DNA reads TGTGCCAGCAGTCCCGGACAGGGAATCTATGGCTACACCTTC. Translation: CASSPGQGIYGYTF. The rearrangement links TRBV3-1 (or the pseudogene TRBV3-2) to TRBJ1-2, with TRBD1 identical over 8 bases. V gave up 6 bases and J gave up 4 bases; unmatched junction bases: 7. Germline assignment: CDR1 LGHDT and CDR2 YNNKEL (reference sequence). The CDR3 extends over 14 amino acids.

This rearrangement joins TRBV5-4 to TRBJ2-7; 8 positions agree with TRBD1. The V and J ends lost 4 bases and 3 bases, in that order; junction bases with no gene match: 9. CDR1 and CDR2 (germline): SGHNT, YYREEE (reference sequence). The CDR3 consists of 15 residues. For the CDR3, the DNA is TGTGCCAGCAGCCCTTCAGGGGGCCAAGTCTACGAGCAGTACTTC. Translation: CASSPSGGQVYEQYF.

The chain recombines TRBV2 with TRBJ2-7, with a weak D call TRBD1 (6 bases). CDR1 and CDR2 from the germline V gene are SNHLY and FYNNEI. This CDR3 has 13 amino acids. V lost 5 bases to trimming and J lost 2 bases, with 10 bases between them. The chain's CDR3 is CASSYTGPYEQYF. The CDR3 DNA follows: TGTGCCAGCAGTTATACAGGGCCCTACGAGCAGTACTTC.

The chain couples TRBV7-9 to TRBJ2-7; 8 bases agree with TRBD1. Germline V gives CDR1 SEHNR, CDR2 FQNEAQ (reference sequence). The CDR3 contains 17 residues. After removal of 4 bases from V and 4 bases from J, the junction contained 15 bases not matched to a gene. This chain's CDR3 is CASSYMTGAPWSYEQYF. As DNA, the CDR3 is TGTGCCAGCAGCTACATGACAGGGGCCCCGTGGAGTTACGAGCAGTACTTC.

V gene TRBV25-1 combines with J gene TRBJ1-1; TRBD1 aligns across 8 bases. The V gene's germline CDR1 is MGHDK and CDR2 SYGVNS. There are 17 residues in the CDR3. After removal of 2 bases from V and 3 bases from J, the junction contained 11 bases not matched to a gene. In DNA, the CDR3 is TGTGCCAGCAGTGAAGCTCCCGGCCAGGGGGCGGACACTGAAGCTTTCTTT. Translation gives CASSEAPGQGADTEAFF.

The J gene is TRBJ2-7, the V gene TRBV5-1, with TRBD2 identical over 7 bases. Germline lookup yields CDR1 SGHRS and CDR2 YFSETQ. This CDR3 is 16 amino acids long. J lost 1 base, V lost 1 base, and 8 bases had no gene match. This CDR3 is CASSLLSGGGSYEQYF. As DNA, the CDR3 is TGCGCCAGCAGCTTGTTATCTGGCGGGGGTTCCTACGAGCAGTACTTC.

The CDR3 sequence: CASSLRFNEQFF. CDR3 nucleotides: TGTGCCAGCAGTCTAAGATTCAATGAGCAGTTCTTC. The rearrangement links TRBV11-2 to TRBJ2-1; D is undetermined. The CDR3 totals 12 residues. V shed 6 bases and J shed 6 bases, with 9 bases lying between them. From germline, CDR1 is SGHAT and CDR2 FQNNGV.

This chain uses TRBV5-1 with TRBJ2-1, with TRBD1 as a possible D gene (6 bases). From germline, CDR1 is SGHRS and CDR2 YFSETQ. V was shortened by 1 base and J by 4 bases, with 12 bases between the two germline ends. This CDR3 spans 15 amino acids. This chain's CDR3 is CASSLRGTNYNEQFF. CDR3 in DNA: TGCGCCAGCAGCTTGAGGGGGACAAATTACAATGAGCAGTTCTTC. The entire variable domain, with the rest obtained from reference TRBV5-1 and TRBJ2-1, is as follows: KAGVTQTPRYLIKTRGQQVTLSCSPISGHRSVSWYQQTPGQGLQFLFEYFSETQRNKGNFPGRFSGRQFSNSRSEMNVSTLELGDSALYLCASSLRGTNYNEQFFGPGTRLTVL.

The V gene is TRBV24-1, the J gene TRBJ2-1; D perhaps matches TRBD1 (5 bases). This CDR3 has 15 residues. Germline V gene data show CDR1 as KGHDR and CDR2 as SFDVKD. The V and J ends lost 2 bases and 10 bases respectively, with 17 bases between them. CDR3 DNA sequence: TGTGCCACCAGTGATTCTTGGGGCCGAGGCAACGAGCAGTTCTTC. Amino acids: CATSDSWGRGNEQFF.

This clone has more than one count but fewer than ten. The chain recombines TRBV2 with TRBJ2-7, with 8 bases aligning to TRBD1. With 2 bases clipped from V and 4 bases from J, the junction kept 7 bases outside the gene matches. The CDR3 spans 15 residues. Germline V gene data show CDR1 as SNHLY and CDR2 as FYNNEI. In nucleotides, the CDR3 is TGTGCCAGCAGTGAACTGCGTGACAGGGGTTACGAGCAGTACTTC. This codes for CASSELRDRGYEQYF.

The V and J genes are TRBV7-8 and TRBJ2-1; 11 bases align to TRBD2. V was pared by 5 bases and J by 9 bases, with 12 bases of the junction left unmatched. The CDR3 covers 16 residues. Germline V gene lookup returns CDR1 SGHVS and CDR2 FQNEAQ. CDR3 protein: CASSHREVAGGSEQFF. DNA of the CDR3: TGTGCCAGCAGCCACCGAGAAGTAGCGGGAGGGAGTGAGCAGTTCTTC.

The gene calls are TRBV3-1 (or the pseudogene TRBV3-2) and TRBJ2-7, with TRBD2 matching 14 bases. The germline CDR1 and CDR2 sequences are LGHDT and YNNKEL (reference sequence). The trim removed 0 bases at V and 7 bases at J, leaving 8 bases unmatched. This CDR3 spans 17 amino acids. DNA of the CDR3: TGTGCCAGCAGCCAAGATTCTCTAGGACTAGCGGGAGGTGAGCAGTACTTC. Protein sequence: CASSQDSLGLAGGEQYF.

The CDR3 is CASSTGAQPQHF. CDR3 nucleotides: TGTGCCAGCAGTACAGGGGCGCAGCCCCAGCATTTT. The gene calls are TRBV28 and TRBJ1-5; 7 positions match TRBD1. CDR3 length: 12 amino acids. J lost 7 bases, V lost 5 bases, and 2 bases had no gene match. The V gene's germline CDR1 is MDHEN and CDR2 SYDVKM.

The genes are TRBV13 and TRBJ2-4; TRBD2 might be the D (6 bases). The CDR3 consists of 17 residues. The V gene lost 1 base and the J gene lost 0 bases, with 13 bases spanning the gap. The germline V gene encodes CDR1 PRHDT and CDR2 FYEKMQ (reference sequence). The CDR3 DNA reads TGTGCCAGCAGCTTAGTTTTCGGGGGTATAGCCAAAAACATTCAGTACTTC. Translated: CASSLVFGGIAKNIQYF. The complete variable domain, with remaining parts taken from reference TRBV13 and TRBJ2-4, reads AAGVIQSPRHLIKEKRETATLKCYPIPRHDTVYWYQQGPGQDPQFLISFYEKMQSDKGSIPDRFSAQQFSDYHSELNMSSLELGDSALYFCASSLVFGGIAKNIQYFGAGTRLSVL.

J is TRBJ2-2 and V is TRBV7-3, with 7 bases matching TRBD1. Germline-derived CDR1 and CDR2 are SGHTA and FQGTGA. The CDR3 has 14 amino acids. V lost 4 bases, J lost 6 bases, and 5 bases stayed unmatched. The CDR3 loop reads CASSSRQGAGELFF. CDR3 DNA: TGTGCCAGCAGCTCGCGACAGGGTGCCGGGGAGCTGTTTTTT.

The chain links TRBV10-3 to TRBJ2-7; possible D gene TRBD1, 6 bases. This CDR3 spans 14 amino acids. Per the germline V gene, CDR1 is ENHRY and CDR2 is SYGVKD. Trimming pared 4 bases from V and 3 bases from J, leaving 13 bases between. CDR3 sequence: CAISVGDTFYEQYF. The CDR3 bases are TGTGCCATCAGTGTGGGGGACACATTCTACGAGCAGTACTTC.

The chain couples TRBV18 to TRBJ1-5, with D unclear. Germline assignment: CDR1 KGHSH and CDR2 LQKENI. The CDR3 has 15 amino acids. Trimming removed 3 bases from V and 4 bases from J, with 13 bases in between. As DNA, the CDR3 is TGTGCCAGCTCACCTTTTAGGGAGGGAAATCAGCCCCAGCATTTT. Protein: CASSPFREGNQPQHF.

This clone was seen a single time. The chain joins TRBV24-1 to TRBJ2-5; D is unresolved. This CDR3 spans 12 amino acids. Per germline, CDR1 KGHDR and CDR2 SFDVKD. The V and J ends lost 7 bases and 7 bases respectively, with 12 bases between them. The CDR3 is CATSRQTGTQYF. The CDR3 DNA sequence: TGTGCCACCAGCCGACAAACTGGGACCCAGTACTTC.

V gene TRBV7-2 combines with J gene TRBJ2-2; 9 bases are a match to TRBD1. The CDR3 has 18 residues. The trim removed 2 bases at V and 8 bases at J, leaving 15 bases unmatched. Germline V gene lookup returns CDR1 SGHTA and CDR2 FQGNSA. CDR3 in DNA: TGTGCCAGCAGCTTAAAAGCGCTGGACAGGGGACCATCTGGGGAGCTGTTTTTT. As protein: CASSLKALDRGPSGELFF.

This clone was counted once. The rearrangement joins TRBV6-4 to TRBJ2-3; a weak D match, TRBD2 (6 bases). Between the trimmed V and J ends, which lost 4 bases and 0 bases, there was a span of 8 bases. Germline lookup yields CDR1 MRHNA and CDR2 SNTAGT. CDR3 length equals 14 residues. For the CDR3, the DNA is TGTGCCAGCAGTGCTGCGGGAAGCACAGATACGCAGTATTTT. Translating gives CASSAAGSTDTQYF.

Turning to this clone: The same CDR3 is also encoded by other DNA sequences in this sample. V usage is TRBV9 and J usage is TRBJ2-2; no definite D call. Between the trimmed V and J ends, which lost 0 bases and 1 base, there was a span of 4 bases. CDR1 SGDLS and CDR2 YYNGEE come from the germline V gene. The CDR3 loop spans 14 amino acids. The CDR3 here is CASSVAGNTGELFF. CDR3 DNA sequence: TGTGCCAGCAGCGTAGCCGGGAACACCGGGGAGCTGTTTTTT.